The 8 T cell receptor beta chains given below trace back to one sample, sequenced in a study of OX40 agonist ivuxolimab in advanced cancers. Sequencing was performed with immunoSEQ multiplex PCR; in TCRdb, only in-frame clones are kept and a portion is missing. The sample includes approximately 77,000 clones, about 87% seen only once; the top ten take roughly 7.1%. Here the sequenced sample was CD4+ or CD8+ T cells sorted from blood, taken in a trial of the OX40 agonist ivuxolimab. The receptors here all came from an adult with an advanced solid tumor such as melanoma, head and neck, liver or kidney cancer.

The V gene is TRBV29-1, the J gene TRBJ2-1; TRBD1 aligns across 8 bases. The germline CDR1 and CDR2 sequences are SQVTM and ANQGSEA. The CDR3 runs to 14 residues. V lost 2 bases, J lost 3 bases, and 3 bases stayed unmatched. The CDR3 is CSVELGQVYNEQFF. The CDR3 DNA sequence: TGCAGCGTTGAATTGGGACAGGTCTACAATGAGCAGTTCTTC.

This clone showed up just a few times. The chain uses TRBV29-1 and TRBJ1-2; perhaps TRBD1 as D (6 bases). The CDR3 runs 13 residues. The germline V gene has CDR1 SQVTM and CDR2 ANQGSEA. Trimming stripped 6 bases from V and 0 bases from J, with 11 bases between. CDR3 loop: CSVAQGPNYGYTF. The CDR3 nucleotides are TGCAGCGTAGCCCAGGGGCCTAACTATGGCTACACCTTC.

Only a few counts were recorded for this clone. CDR3 in amino acids: CASSPGTSGAYNEQFF. In DNA, the CDR3 is TGCGCCAGCAGCCCTGGGACTAGCGGGGCCTACAATGAGCAGTTCTTC. The chain combines TRBV5-1 with TRBJ2-1, with 13 bases fitting TRBD2. Germline V gives CDR1 SGHRS, CDR2 YFSETQ. V lost 4 bases, J lost 2 bases, and 3 bases stayed unmatched. The CDR3 consists of 16 residues.

This clone was counted a few times. The gene calls are TRBV19 and TRBJ2-7, with 7 bases matching TRBD2. V gave up 7 bases and J gave up 0 bases; unmatched junction bases: 9. The CDR3 totals 15 residues. Germline CDR1 is LNHDA and CDR2 is SQIVND (reference sequence). The CDR3 is CASTSAAGSSYEQYF. CDR3 nucleotide sequence: TGTGCCAGTACATCGGCAGCGGGGAGCTCCTACGAGCAGTACTTC.

This clone has only one observation. V and J are TRBV4-2 and TRBJ1-5, with D unresolved. From germline, CDR1 is LGHNA and CDR2 YNFKEQ. Trimming left V 0 bases short and J 0 bases short, with 9 bases between. The CDR3 contains 16 residues. The CDR3 loop reads CASSQDSAYSNQPQHF. CDR3 in DNA: TGTGCCAGCAGCCAAGATTCAGCGTATAGCAATCAGCCCCAGCATTTT.

The chain has TRBV30 and TRBJ2-1; D remains ambiguous. Trimming pared 3 bases from V and 0 bases from J, leaving 9 bases between. This CDR3 contains 14 residues. Germline-derived CDR1 and CDR2 are GTSNPN and SVGIG (reference sequence). The CDR3 sequence is CAWRGGVSYNEQFF. CDR3 nucleotide sequence: TGTGCCTGGAGGGGTGGGGTCTCCTACAATGAGCAGTTCTTC.

This chain connects TRBV7-9 to TRBJ2-2; 11 bases agree with TRBD1. The V gene's germline CDR1 is SEHNR and CDR2 FQNEAQ (reference sequence). The CDR3 is 16 amino acids. The junction had 7 bases not matched to a gene; V was cut back by 5 bases and J by 5 bases. The chain's CDR3 is CASSAGTGGRTGELFF. CDR3 bases: TGTGCCAGCAGCGCCGGGACAGGGGGTCGGACCGGGGAGCTGTTTTTT.

The CDR3, as DNA: TGTGCCAGCAGCCCACAGGGGGGATATAATTCACCCCTCCACTTT. Translation gives CASSPQGGYNSPLHF. The genes are TRBV9 and TRBJ1-6; 8 bases align to TRBD1. CDR3 size: 15 residues. J lost 4 bases, V lost 4 bases, and 4 bases had no gene match. The germline gives CDR1 SGDLS, CDR2 YYNGEE.